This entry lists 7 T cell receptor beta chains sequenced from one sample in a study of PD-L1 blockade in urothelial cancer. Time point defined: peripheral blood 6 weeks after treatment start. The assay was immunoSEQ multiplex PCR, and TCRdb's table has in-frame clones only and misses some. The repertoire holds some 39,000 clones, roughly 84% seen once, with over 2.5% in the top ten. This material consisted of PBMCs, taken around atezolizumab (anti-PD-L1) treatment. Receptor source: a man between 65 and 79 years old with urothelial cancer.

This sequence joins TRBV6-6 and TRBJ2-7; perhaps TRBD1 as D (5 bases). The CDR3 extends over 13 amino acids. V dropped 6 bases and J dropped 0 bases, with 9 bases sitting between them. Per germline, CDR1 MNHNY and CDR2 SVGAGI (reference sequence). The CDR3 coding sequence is TGTGCCAGCAGGTACGACAGCTCCTACGAGCAGTACTTC. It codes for CASRYDSSYEQYF.

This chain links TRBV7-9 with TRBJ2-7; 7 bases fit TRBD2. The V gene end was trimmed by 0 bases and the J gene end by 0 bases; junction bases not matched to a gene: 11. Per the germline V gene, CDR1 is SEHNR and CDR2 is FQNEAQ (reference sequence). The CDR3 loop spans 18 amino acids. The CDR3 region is CASSLAGGTTLYSYEQYF. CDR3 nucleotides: TGTGCCAGCAGCTTAGCGGGGGGGACTACCTTGTACTCCTACGAGCAGTACTTC.

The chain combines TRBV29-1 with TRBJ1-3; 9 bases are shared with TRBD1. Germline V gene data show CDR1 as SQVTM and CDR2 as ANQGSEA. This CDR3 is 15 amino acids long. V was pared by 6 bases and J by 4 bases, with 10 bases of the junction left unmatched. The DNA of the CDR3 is TGCAGCGTGATTCCGGGACAGGGCGCGGGAAACACCATATATTTT. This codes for CSVIPGQGAGNTIYF.

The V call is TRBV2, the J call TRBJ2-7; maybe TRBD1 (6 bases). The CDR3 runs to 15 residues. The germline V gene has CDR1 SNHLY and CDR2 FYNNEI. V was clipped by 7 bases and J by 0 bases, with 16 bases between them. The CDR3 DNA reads TGTGCCAGCACCTTGGGGGCGCTAAACTCCTACGAGCAGTACTTC. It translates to CASTLGALNSYEQYF.

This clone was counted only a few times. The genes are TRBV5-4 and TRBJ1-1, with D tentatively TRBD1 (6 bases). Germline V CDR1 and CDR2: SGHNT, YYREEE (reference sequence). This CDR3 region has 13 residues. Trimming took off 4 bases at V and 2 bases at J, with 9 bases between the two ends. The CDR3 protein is CASSQDSNTEAFF. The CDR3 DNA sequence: TGTGCCAGCAGCCAGGACAGTAACACTGAAGCTTTCTTT.

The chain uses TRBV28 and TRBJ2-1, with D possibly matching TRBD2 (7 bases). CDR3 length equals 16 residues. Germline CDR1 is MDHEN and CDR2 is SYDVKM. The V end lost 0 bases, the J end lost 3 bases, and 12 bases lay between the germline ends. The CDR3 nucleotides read TGTGCCAGCAGTTTATGGGGGGGGCGACGCTACAATGAGCAGTTCTTC. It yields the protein CASSLWGGRRYNEQFF.

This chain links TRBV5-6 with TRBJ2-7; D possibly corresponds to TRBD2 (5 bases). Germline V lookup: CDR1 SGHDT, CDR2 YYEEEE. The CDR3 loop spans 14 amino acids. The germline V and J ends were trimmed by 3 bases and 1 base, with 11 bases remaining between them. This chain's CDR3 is CASSSARASYEQYF. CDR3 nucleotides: TGTGCCAGCAGCTCAGCGAGGGCTTCCTACGAGCAGTACTTC.